The clone carrying this T cell receptor beta chain appeared many times. This sample was included in a study of prognosis after radiotherapy for stage I lung cancer. In the study overall: Radiotherapy used SBRT, divided into 3 to 5 fractions and reaching a biologically effective dose of at least 100 Gy.

For each of two time points, a roughly 6-milliliter draw of peripheral blood was taken. From genomic DNA, TCR beta CDR3 was amplified by two-round multiplex PCR. Each TRBV and TRBJ gene had its own primer in the first PCR round. Via MiXCR, TCRdb re-called the multiplex PCR reads, giving one row per CDR3 protein. This table holds about 13,000 distinct CDR3 sequences, around a third found once. This specimen consisted of PBMCs, obtained before or after stereotactic body radiation therapy (not recorded which). The TCR sequence derives from a donor over 45 with non-small cell lung cancer.

In DNA form, the CDR3 reads TGTGCCAGCTCACCACCGGGCAGCATGAACACTGAAGCTTTCTTT. This encodes CASSPPGSMNTEAFF. The chain has TRBV18 and TRBJ1-1; D remains ambiguous. The CDR3 sequence is 15 residues long. Germline-derived CDR1 and CDR2 are KGHSH and LQKENI. Between the trimmed V and J ends, which lost 0 bases and 0 bases, there was a span of 8 bases.